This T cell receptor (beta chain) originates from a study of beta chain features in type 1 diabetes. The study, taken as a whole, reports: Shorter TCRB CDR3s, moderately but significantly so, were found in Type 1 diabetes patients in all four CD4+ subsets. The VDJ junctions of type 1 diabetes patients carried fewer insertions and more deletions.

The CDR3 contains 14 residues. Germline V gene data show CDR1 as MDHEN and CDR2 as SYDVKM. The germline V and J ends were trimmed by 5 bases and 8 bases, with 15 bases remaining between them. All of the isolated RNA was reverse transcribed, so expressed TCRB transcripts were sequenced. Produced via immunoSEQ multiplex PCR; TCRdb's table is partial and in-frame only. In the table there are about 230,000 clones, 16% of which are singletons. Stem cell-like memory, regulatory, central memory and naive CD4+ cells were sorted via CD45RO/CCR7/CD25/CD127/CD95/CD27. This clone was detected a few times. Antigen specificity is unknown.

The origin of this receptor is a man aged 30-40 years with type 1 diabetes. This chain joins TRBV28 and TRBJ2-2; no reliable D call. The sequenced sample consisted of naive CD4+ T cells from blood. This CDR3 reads CASSTQGLGGELFF. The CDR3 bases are TGTGCCAGCAGTACACAAGGGCTCGGAGGGGAGCTGTTTTTT.